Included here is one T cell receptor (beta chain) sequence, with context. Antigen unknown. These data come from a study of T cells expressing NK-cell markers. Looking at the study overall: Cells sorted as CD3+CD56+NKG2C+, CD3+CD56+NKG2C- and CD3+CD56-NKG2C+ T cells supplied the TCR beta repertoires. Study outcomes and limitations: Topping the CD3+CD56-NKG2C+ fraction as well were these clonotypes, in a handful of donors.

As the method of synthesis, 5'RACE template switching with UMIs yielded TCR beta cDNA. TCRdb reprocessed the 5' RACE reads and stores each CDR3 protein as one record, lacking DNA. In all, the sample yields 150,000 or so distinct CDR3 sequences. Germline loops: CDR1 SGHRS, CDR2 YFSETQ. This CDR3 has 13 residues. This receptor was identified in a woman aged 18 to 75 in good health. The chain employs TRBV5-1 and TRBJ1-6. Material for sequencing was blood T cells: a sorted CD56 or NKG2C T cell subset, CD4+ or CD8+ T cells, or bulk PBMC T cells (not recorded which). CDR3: CASSLAENSPLHF.